This TCR beta chain was recorded in a study of T cell responses to AZD1222 COVID-19 vaccine (dated by TCRdb to about 2021). Context from the whole study: AZD1222 recipients with second doses at about 4 weeks or about 12 weeks were pooled, because spike-specific TCR depth and breadth did not differ between schedules. Trial participants were enrolled by age into subgroups of 18-55, 56-69 and 70-plus years, and around 150, 29 and 61 TCR-sequenced participants, respectively, were included in these subgroups. A total of roughly 240 trial participants underwent TCR sequencing, of whom some 210 received two doses of AZD1222 and 26 received two doses of the MenACWY control vaccine. What the research found in general, with its limitations: Because no day 14 peak-response samples were available, the repertoires could be characterized only after the peak T cell response. Conclusions about previously exposed vaccinees were limited because only six or seven AZD1222 recipients were SARS-CoV-2 seropositive at baseline. In the small 56-69-year group, the increase in depth fell short of significance, most likely because of low power. Reportedly, almost half of the unique spike-specific TCRs recognized epitopes lying outside the regions that are mutated in the B.1.351 and B.1.1.7 variants. Vaccine-associated CD4 TCRs spanned the whole spike protein, with dominant responses in regions 160-218 and 743-854. Most participants were white British and females outnumbered males, and the authors suggested that clonal diversity may have been underestimated. A significant rise in spike-specific TCR breadth and depth was observed after two AZD1222 doses relative to day 0 and relative to MenACWY recipients.

V and J are trimmed by 10 bases and 8 bases, and the gene matches miss 20 bases of the junction. Taken from cysteine to phenylalanine, the CDR3 has 16 residues. Of all the DNA, just the CDR3 is kept, 48 bases in frame from base 1. As encoded in the germline V gene, CDR1 is ENHRY while CDR2 is SYGVKD. The time point label on this specimen signifies: baseline before first vaccination. The vaccinee samples were drawn from two UK trials, COV001 and COV002, one of which was a single-blind randomized controlled phase 2/3 trial testing AZD1222 (ChAdOx1 nCoV-19) in healthy adults. Trial participant PBMC samples were collected at day 0 and day 28 after the second dose for TCRbeta chain sequencing. This clone was counted a few times. Its antigen is not yet known. No much larger clone is present one base from it, and per-base qualities are unavailable. The CDR3 regions of human TCRbeta chains were subjected to immunosequencing. Under the source paper's analysis protocol: TCRs in the repertoires were compared against a reference library of SARS-CoV-2-specific TCRs that had been generated with the MIRA antigen-specificity platform. Breadth was defined as the fraction of unique TCRs that were SARS-CoV-2-associated, and depth was defined as the fraction of total T cells that were SARS-CoV-2-associated. Using the MIRA data, each spike-specific TCR was assigned both to the spike region to which the TCR was reactive and to a CD4 or CD8 class. Log10-transformed breadth and depth values were compared by one-way ANOVA with Sidak's multiple comparisons tests. TCRdb took this table from immuneACCESS and kept in-frame rearrangements with V and J called. Such tables lack part of the clones; where checked against another copy, unresolved V genes explain under half of the gap, and the rest is unexplained. V and J calls plus clone size are reproduced from that table; the DNA served to infer D and trimming. This sample holds approximately 100,000 clones; around 92% were observed only once. The ten most abundant clones make up about 50% of the sample.

This receptor was taken from an adult in good health. This sample comprised peripheral blood, obtained on day 0 of AZD1222 vaccination. In this chain, TRBV10-3 is recombined with TRBJ1-3; 7 bases in the middle match TRBD1. DNA sequence: TGTGCCACCATGGGCCTGACAGGGATTAAAAGAGACACCATATATTTT. Its translation reads: CATMGLTGIKRDTIYF.